This TCR beta chain was sequenced for a study of post-analysis software for immune sequencing data. Background on the study: Recorded disease courses covered relapsing-remitting, secondary progressive and progressive-relapsing multiple sclerosis. Some patients had no subtype annotation.

cDNA libraries for TCR beta contained unique molecular identifiers. A single record per CDR3 protein comes from TCRdb applying MiXCR to the PCR reads. The repertoire holds about 770,000 distinct CDR3 sequences, with about 45% as singletons. This clonotype was observed once. What it binds is unknown. Overall study findings and caveats: Strong same-batch co-clustering of samples appeared with F measure clustering. Controls showed lower frequencies than patients for five TRBV segments, and TRBV5-6, TRBV5-1 and TRBV20-1 were among these. Multiple sclerosis patients had significantly lower normalized Chao1 diversity than controls.

There are 17 residues in the CDR3. Trimming took 6 bases from V and 2 from J, leaving 17 bases between them. The germline gives CDR1 MDHEN, CDR2 SYDVKM. This TCR was recovered from a girl between 5 and 17 years old with multiple sclerosis. The chain joins TRBV28 to TRBJ2-6; D is possibly TRBD2 (7 bases). Sequencing input: blood. DNA for the CDR3: TGTGCCAGCAGCCATGCCTGGGGGGGCACTGGGGCCAACGTCCTGACTTTC. This sequence encodes CASSHAWGGTGANVLTF.